This TCR beta chain is drawn from a study of blood T cell repertoires in COVID-19. CDR3 length: 14 amino acids. The germline gives CDR1 MDHEN, CDR2 SYDVKM. The V segment lost 6 bases and the J segment 10 bases; nucleotides outside the gene matches: 12. Some clones are missing from TCRdb's copy, which holds only in-frame ones; the method was immunoSEQ multiplex PCR. The sample contains 350,000 to 450,000 clones, 75% to 90% of which appear only once. Seattle's enrolled individuals joined amid active infection and were then monitored longitudinally. This clone was detected only a few times. The source is a woman in her forties with COVID-19, enrolled during active disease. This rearrangement joins TRBV28 to TRBJ1-5, with 7 bases fitting TRBD1. Input material: peripheral blood. The CDR3 DNA follows: TGTGCCAGCAGAACGGGACAGACTATTCAACCCCAGCATTTT. Protein product: CASRTGQTIQPQHF.